The 2 T cell receptor beta chains given below trace back to one sample, sequenced in a study of regulatory T cells in long-lasting Graves disease. Time point defined: newly diagnosed GD, antithyroid drugs for less than 3 months. Researchers made the TCR library from RNA that was extracted from PBMCs. TCR beta libraries were built with iRepertoire HTBI primers and Arm-PCR of CDR3 regions. From the multiplex PCR reads, TCRdb called clonotypes with MiXCR, one entry per CDR3 protein. The sample has roughly 430,000 distinct CDR3 sequences; around 15% are singletons. These data are also associated with another study on T cells in Graves' hyperthyroidism and ophthalmopathy.

The specimen comprised peripheral blood mononuclear cells (PBMCs), sampled at new diagnosis, from a patient treated with antithyroid drugs. The receptors originated from a woman under 40 with Graves disease.

At least ten counts were recorded for this clonotype. The gene calls are TRBV28 and TRBJ2-7; D is possibly TRBD1 (5 bases). This CDR3 spans 13 amino acids. The V end was cut by 10 bases, the J end by 4 bases, with 17 bases between. The germline gives CDR1 MDHEN, CDR2 SYDVKM. The CDR3 DNA reads as TGTGCCACCCTGCAGGGTCTAAAGTACGAGCAGTACTTC. Its protein product is CATLQGLKYEQYF.

This clonotype was seen repeatedly, ten times or more. The chain recombines TRBV29-1 with TRBJ2-7; TRBD2 aligns across 11 bases. The CDR3 runs 14 residues. Germline-derived CDR1 and CDR2 are SQVTM and ANQGSEA. V lost 3 bases, J lost 4 bases, and 5 bases stayed unmatched. CDR3 sequence reads: CSVEIAGGPYEQYF. CDR3 sequence (DNA): TGCAGCGTTGAGATAGCGGGAGGGCCGTACGAGCAGTACTTC.